This TCR beta chain appears in the sequencing data of a study of T cell responses to AZD1222 COVID-19 vaccine. General observations from the study: Scientists sampled the repertoires only once the peak T cell response had passed. Compared with day 0, the breadth and depth of the Spike-specific TCR repertoire rose significantly after two doses of AZD1222.

Notes on this clone: The antigen is not known.

Using immunoSEQ multiplex PCR, the repertoire was profiled, and TCRdb retains in-frame clones only, with some absent. The data hold 90,000 to 150,000 clones, with 70% to 90% observed a single time. Germline V gives CDR1 SGHNT, CDR2 YYREEE (reference sequence). V lost 4 bases, J lost 5 bases, and 5 bases stayed unmatched. There are 14 residues in the CDR3. This TCR was recovered from an adult in good health. The starting material was peripheral blood, obtained on day 0 of AZD1222 vaccination. The V call is TRBV5-4, the J call TRBJ2-1; 8 nucleotides agree with TRBD1. The CDR3 coding sequence is TGTGCCAGCAGCATCGGACAGGGTAACAATGAGCAGTTCTTC. This encodes CASSIGQGNNEQFF.